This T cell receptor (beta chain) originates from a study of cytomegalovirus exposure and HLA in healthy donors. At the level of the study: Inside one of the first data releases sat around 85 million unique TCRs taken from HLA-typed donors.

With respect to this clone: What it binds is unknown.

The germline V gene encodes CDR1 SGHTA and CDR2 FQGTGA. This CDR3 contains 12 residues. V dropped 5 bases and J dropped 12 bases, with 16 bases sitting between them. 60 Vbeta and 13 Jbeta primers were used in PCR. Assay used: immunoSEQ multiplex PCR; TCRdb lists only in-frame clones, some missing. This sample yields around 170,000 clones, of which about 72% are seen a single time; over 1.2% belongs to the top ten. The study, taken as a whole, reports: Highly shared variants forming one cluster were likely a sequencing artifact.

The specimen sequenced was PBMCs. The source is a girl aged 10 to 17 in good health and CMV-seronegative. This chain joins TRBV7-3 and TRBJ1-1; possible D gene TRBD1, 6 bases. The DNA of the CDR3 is TGTGCCAGCAGCCCCCGCACAGGGTCCCCTTTCTTT. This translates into CASSPRTGSPFF.